This T cell receptor beta chain was sequenced during a study of long-term antiretroviral therapy in people with HIV. At the level of the study: The 2015 recommendation for immediate ART came about a decade after the earliest samples. Overall study results and limits: The study found narrower CDR3 length ranges in HIV repertoires than in controls. Samples were collected from about 2003 to 2017 under possibly less effective ART regimens.

Germline CDR1 SGHVS, CDR2 FNYEAQ. Trimming took 5 bases from V and 1 from J; bases not matched to a gene: 11. The CDR3 extends over 17 amino acids. Assay version v3.0 of immunoSEQ was used, and it was run at survey level. The table came from immunoSEQ multiplex PCR; TCRdb's copy has only in-frame clones and leaves some out. Of under 30,000 clones in the sample, approximately 95% are singletons; the top ten hold 2.5% to 3.5%. Comments on this clone: Its target is not known.

The source was unsorted PBMCs, collected 5.3 years after starting antiretroviral therapy. The TCR originated in a man aged 45 to 65 with HIV. V gene TRBV7-6 combines with J gene TRBJ2-7; 10 positions match TRBD1. The CDR3 DNA is TGTGCCAGCAGCCATAGTCCCGGGACAGGGGCGTCCTACGAGCAGTACTTC. This encodes CASSHSPGTGASYEQYF. Combining the CDR3 with reference TRBV7-6 and TRBJ2-7 gives the whole variable domain GAGVSQSPRYKVTKRGQDVALRCDPISGHVSLYWYRQALGQGPEFLTYFNYEAQQDKSGLPNDRFSAERPEGSISTLTIQRTEQRDSAMYRCASSHSPGTGASYEQYFGPGTRLTVT.